Following are 32 T cell receptor beta chains from one sample sequenced in a study of CD8+CD57+ T cells in acquired aplastic anemia. The TCR beta profiling, which covered VDJ combination and CDR3 sequence, was carried out using genomic DNA as the template. TCRdb reanalysed the reads using MiXCR and keeps one entry per CDR3 protein. The sample contains about 240,000 distinct CDR3 sequences, around half of which appear only once. All sequencing subjects had displayed CD8+CD57+ cell expansion on flow cytometry. The source material was sorted CD4+, CD8+, or CD8+CD57+ T cells (not recorded which) from PBMCs. Receptor source: a human donor with aplastic anemia.

The V gene is TRBV6-2 or TRBV6-3, the J gene TRBJ1-5; D is undetermined. CDR3 size: 12 residues. The germline V and J ends were trimmed by 0 bases and 7 bases, with 4 bases remaining between them. Germline V gives CDR1 MNHEY, CDR2 SVGEGT. CDR3 sequence: CASSYSAQPQHF. CDR3 DNA: TGTGCCAGCAGTTACTCGGCCCAGCCCCAGCATTTT.

Regarding this clonotype: A much larger clone sits a single nucleotide away, making a read error possible. The chain joins TRBV9 to TRBJ2-1; 7 nucleotides line up with TRBD2. In germline, CDR1 is SGDLS, CDR2 YYNGEE. This CDR3 contains 17 residues. CDR3 nucleotides: TGTGCCAGCAGCTCGAGACTAGCCCAGAGCTCCTACAATGAGCAGCTCTTC. Translation gives CASSSRLAQSSYNEQLF. Drawing the rest from reference TRBV9 and TRBJ2-1, the complete variable domain is DSGVTQTPKHLITATGQRVTLRCSPRSGDLSVYWYQQSLDQGLQFLIQYYNGEERAKGNILERFSAQQFPDLHSELNLSSLELGDSALYFCASSSRLAQSSYNEQLFGPGTRLTVL.

In DNA, the CDR3 is TGTGCCAGCAGCGTAGGGGAGGGGCTCTACGAGCAGTACTTC. This gives the protein CASSVGEGLYEQYF. The chain uses TRBV9 and TRBJ2-7, with TRBD2 identical over 7 bases. There are 14 residues in the CDR3. Per the germline V gene, CDR1 is SGDLS and CDR2 is YYNGEE. The junction had 3 bases not matched to a gene; V was cut back by 0 bases and J by 3 bases.

The chain carries TRBV7-9 and TRBJ1-2; D gene uncertain. The CDR3 is 12 amino acids. Deletions cut 5 bases from V and 4 bases from J, with 8 bases between. The germline V gene has CDR1 SEHNR and CDR2 FQNEAQ (reference sequence). In DNA form, the CDR3 reads TGTGCCAGCAGCCAAGGACCCTATGGCTACACCTTC. This gives the protein CASSQGPYGYTF.

This clonotype was observed a few times. V gene TRBV3-1 combines with J gene TRBJ2-7; D is possibly TRBD1 (7 bases). Germline V gives CDR1 LGHDT, CDR2 YNNKEL (reference sequence). The V end was cut by 2 bases, the J end by 4 bases, with 15 bases between. The CDR3 extends over 15 amino acids. The CDR3 sequence is CASSQYPGGFYEQYF. CDR3 DNA: TGTGCCAGCAGCCAATACCCAGGGGGGTTTTACGAGCAGTACTTC.

This clonotype has ten or more counts. J is TRBJ2-7 and V is TRBV19; TRBD2 matches at 7 bases. Germline CDR1 LNHDA, CDR2 SQIVND (reference sequence). The V gene end was trimmed by 6 bases and the J gene end by 3 bases; junction bases not matched to a gene: 8. The CDR3 totals 14 residues. DNA of the CDR3: TGTGCCAGTAGCGTATCAGCGGGGAACTACGAGCAGTACTTC. It specifies CASSVSAGNYEQYF.

V usage is TRBV7-2 and J usage is TRBJ1-1; 9 bases are a match to TRBD1. The V segment lost 11 bases and the J segment 8 bases; nucleotides outside the gene matches: 9. CDR1 is SGHTA and CDR2 is FQGNSA in the germline V gene. The CDR3 covers 12 residues. The CDR3 region is CASRRTGVEAFF. CDR3 in DNA: TGTGCCTCGAGGAGGACAGGGGTGGAAGCTTTCTTT.

This clonotype showed up many times. The chain recombines TRBV7-9 with TRBJ2-7; TRBD1 or TRBD2 may be the D gene (5 bases each). CDR3 length: 13 residues. Germline values: CDR1 SEHNR, CDR2 FQNEAQ (reference sequence). V was cut by 8 bases and J by 2 bases, with 13 bases left in between. Here the CDR3 reads CASSGTVTYEQYF. The CDR3 DNA sequence: TGTGCCAGCTCCGGGACGGTGACCTACGAGCAGTACTTC.

This clonotype appeared many times. This chain connects TRBV7-2 to TRBJ1-1, with D possibly TRBD1 on 6 matching bases. The CDR3 runs 14 residues. Trimming removed 5 bases from V and 1 base from J, with 11 bases in between. Germline V CDR1 and CDR2: SGHTA, FQGNSA. DNA of the CDR3: TGTGCCAGCAGCGTCGCCAGGGGGAACACTGAAGCTTTCTTT. It is translated as CASSVARGNTEAFF.

This clonotype has a single count. The genes are TRBV7-9 and TRBJ1-1, with a possible D match to TRBD1 (5 bases). Germline V gene data show CDR1 as SEHNR and CDR2 as FQNEAQ (reference sequence). V gave up 6 bases and J gave up 6 bases, with 23 bases separating them. The CDR3 sequence is 16 residues long. The CDR3 DNA follows: TGTGCCAGCAGTGAAGTTGGGGGAGTGGGAAACGCTGAAGCTTTCTTT. This sequence encodes CASSEVGGVGNAEAFF. The full variable domain, with the rest looked up from reference TRBV7-9 and TRBJ1-1, is DTGVSQNPRHKITKRGQNVTFRCDPISEHNRLYWYRQTLGQGPEFLTYFQNEAQLEKSRLLSDRFSAERPKGSFSTLEIQRTEQGDSAMYLCASSEVGGVGNAEAFFGQGTRLTVV.

The CDR3 DNA is TGTGCCACCAGTGAAGGGACAGGGCGCCAGCATTTT. It encodes CATSEGTGRQHF. The gene calls are TRBV24-1 and TRBJ1-5, with 9 positions matching TRBD1. Trimming removed 4 bases from V and 12 bases from J; junction bases left unmatched: 3. Germline V gene data show CDR1 as KGHDR and CDR2 as SFDVKD. The CDR3 has 12 amino acids.

This sequence joins TRBV7-6 and TRBJ2-5, with D perhaps TRBD2 (6 bases). The CDR3 totals 20 residues. The germline gives CDR1 SGHVS, CDR2 FNYEAQ. The V gene lost 1 base and the J gene lost 2 bases, with 26 bases spanning the gap. The DNA for the CDR3 is TGTGCCAGCAGCTTAGGGGCCGAAGCGTATGGGGGGATGGTGCAAGAGACCCAGTACTTC. It specifies CASSLGAEAYGGMVQETQYF.

This clonotype was counted once. A clone one base away is much larger, so this may be a read error. CDR3 region: CASSDTEGTSGRAGELVF. The DNA of the CDR3 is TGTGCCAGCAGCGACACGGAGGGGACTAGCGGGAGAGCCGGGGAGCTGGTTTTT. The genes are TRBV7-8 and TRBJ2-2; 14 nucleotides agree with TRBD2. This CDR3 comprises 18 residues. CDR1 and CDR2 (germline): SGHVS, FQNEAQ.

This clonotype was recorded many times. The rearrangement joins TRBV7-9 to TRBJ1-2; the D gene is possibly TRBD1 (5 bases). Trimming removed 5 bases at V and 6 bases at J, with 13 bases between. CDR1 and CDR2 from the germline V gene are SEHNR and FQNEAQ (reference sequence). The CDR3 sequence is 13 residues long. The CDR3 nucleotides read TGTGCCAGCAGCGGAGGGACGGTCGATGGCTACACCTTC. It yields the protein CASSGGTVDGYTF.

About this clonotype: The CDR3 does not close with the conserved phenylalanine or tryptophan, likely indicating a read error. It is unclear where the CDR3 begins or ends on the DNA, so no DNA is shown, and the CDR3 is as TCRdb lists it. CDR3 sequence reads: CASSPYRG. The chain recombines TRBV7-9 with TRBJ1-4. From germline, CDR1 is SEHNR and CDR2 FQNEAQ (reference sequence). The CDR3 length equals 8 residues, ends included.

The chain recombines TRBV7-2 with TRBJ1-2, with 10 bases lining up with TRBD1. CDR1 SGHTA and CDR2 FQGNSA come from the germline V gene. The CDR3 loop spans 16 amino acids. The V and J ends lost 3 bases and 5 bases, in that order; junction bases with no gene match: 9. CDR3 DNA: TGTGCCAGCAGCTTCTTCCAGGGACAGGGGAAATATGGCTACACCTTC. Translated, it gives CASSFFQGQGKYGYTF.

V and J are TRBV7-9 and TRBJ1-2, with D possibly being TRBD1 (6 bases). CDR3 size: 15 residues. Germline values: CDR1 SEHNR, CDR2 FQNEAQ (reference sequence). Trimming took off 4 bases at V and 6 bases at J, with 18 bases between the two ends. In nucleotides, the CDR3 is TGTGCCAGCAGCTCTAGACAGGCCAGGTCGCATGGCTACACCTTC. Residues: CASSSRQARSHGYTF. Based on the CDR3 plus reference TRBV7-9 and TRBJ1-2, the full variable domain is DTGVSQNPRHKITKRGQNVTFRCDPISEHNRLYWYRQTLGQGPEFLTYFQNEAQLEKSRLLSDRFSAERPKGSFSTLEIQRTEQGDSAMYLCASSSRQARSHGYTFGSGTRLTVV.

This clonotype was found a few times. The rearrangement joins TRBV20-1 to TRBJ2-1, with 7 bases identical to TRBD1. V was pared by 1 base and J by 7 bases, with 7 bases of the junction left unmatched. The length of the CDR3 is 14 residues. In germline, CDR1 is DFQATT, CDR2 SNEGSKA (reference sequence). In nucleotides, the CDR3 is TGCAGTGCTAGAGGACAGGGAGAGTGGAATGAGCAGTTCTTC. Its translation: CSARGQGEWNEQFF.

The V gene is TRBV5-1, the J gene TRBJ2-7, with D perhaps matching TRBD1 or TRBD2 (6 bases each). The CDR3 runs 15 residues. Germline CDR1 reads SGHRS; CDR2 reads YFSETQ. Trimming removed 2 bases from V and 2 bases from J, with 14 bases in between. The CDR3 sequence is CASSFNPGGAYEQYF. CDR3 nucleotides: TGCGCCAGCAGCTTTAACCCCGGGGGCGCCTACGAGCAGTACTTC.

The gene calls are TRBV20-1 and TRBJ2-7; maybe TRBD2 (5 bases). Trimming shortened V by 3 bases and J by 5 bases, and 11 bases separated the two germline ends. From germline, CDR1 is DFQATT and CDR2 SNEGSKA (reference sequence). This CDR3 has 12 residues. The CDR3, as DNA: TGCAGTGCTAGCCCTAGCAGCAACGAGCAGTACTTC. This gives the protein CSASPSSNEQYF.

The table lists this clonotype with many counts. The rearrangement joins TRBV15 to TRBJ2-7; D remains unclear. The CDR3 sequence is 13 residues long. Trimming took 0 bases from V and 0 from J, leaving 3 bases between them. Germline V gene data show CDR1 as LNHNV and CDR2 as YYDKDF (reference sequence). For the CDR3, the DNA is TGTGCCACCAGCAGAGAGGACTCCTACGAGCAGTACTTC. Protein: CATSREDSYEQYF.

Many counts were recorded for this clonotype. The rearrangement joins TRBV28 to TRBJ2-7; TRBD1 might be the D (5 bases). V was pared by 6 bases and J by 3 bases, with 15 bases between. This CDR3 is 14 amino acids long. The V gene's germline CDR1 is MDHEN and CDR2 SYDVKM. The CDR3 sequence is CASSREGAFYEQYF. The CDR3 coding sequence is TGTGCCAGCAGCCGAGAAGGGGCGTTCTACGAGCAGTACTTC. Looking up the rest from reference TRBV28 and TRBJ2-7 gives the full variable domain: DVKVTQSSRYLVKRTGEKVFLECVQDMDHENMFWYRQDPGLGLRLIYFSYDVKMKEKGDIPEGYSVSREKKERFSLILESASTNQTSMYLCASSREGAFYEQYFGPGTRLTVT.

This clonotype came up many times. This sequence joins TRBV7-9 and TRBJ2-7; unclear D gene. Per the germline V gene, CDR1 is SEHNR and CDR2 is FQNEAQ (reference sequence). Between the trimmed V and J ends, which lost 5 bases and 0 bases, there was a span of 5 bases. The CDR3 is made up of 12 amino acids. The CDR3: CASSLRSYEQYF. CDR3 sequence (DNA): TGTGCCAGCAGCCTACGCTCCTACGAGCAGTACTTC.

V usage is TRBV20-1 and J usage is TRBJ1-5; TRBD1 matches 7 bases. Germline trimming cut 6 bases from V and 2 bases from J; bases unmatched to any gene: 4. CDR1 and CDR2 (germline): DFQATT, SNEGSKA (reference sequence). The CDR3 totals 13 residues. The DNA of the CDR3 is TGCAGTGCCCATACAGGGGGCAATCAGCCCCAGCATTTT. It encodes CSAHTGGNQPQHF.

This clonotype was observed many times. The V gene is TRBV5-1, the J gene TRBJ2-1; D ambiguous. Germline CDR1 reads SGHRS; CDR2 reads YFSETQ. V was cut by 4 bases and J by 4 bases, with 21 bases left in between. CDR3 length: 17 amino acids. CDR3 coding DNA: TGCGCCAGCAGCCGAACCTACAAAAGGTTTGATTACAATGAGCAGTTCTTC. It codes for CASSRTYKRFDYNEQFF.

A word on this clonotype: Its ends do not fully match the called genes, so a read error is possible. The chain links TRBV7-9 to TRBJ1-6; D unresolved. Germline lookup yields CDR1 SEHNR and CDR2 FQNEAQ (reference sequence). The CDR3 is made up of 14 amino acids. DNA of the CDR3: TGTGCCAGCAGCTCCGAAGCCTATAATTCACCCCCCCACTTT. Encoded protein: CASSSEAYNSPPHF.

This chain joins TRBV24-1 and TRBJ1-4, with a tentative D call TRBD1 (5 bases). The CDR3 sequence is 14 residues long. V was pared by 5 bases and J by 5 bases, with 11 bases between. Germline CDR1 is KGHDR and CDR2 is SFDVKD. The CDR3 DNA follows: TGTGCCACCAGTGCCTGGGGCGGGAATGAAAAACTGTTTTTT. Its translation is CATSAWGGNEKLFF.

This clonotype showed up many times. The rearrangement joins TRBV5-1 to TRBJ1-1, with 11 bases lining up with TRBD1. J was trimmed by 1 base and V by 4 bases; bases with no gene match: 6. CDR1 and CDR2 from the germline V gene are SGHRS and YFSETQ. CDR3 length: 16 amino acids. CDR3 amino acids: CASSVGQGGKNTEAFF. The CDR3 DNA reads TGCGCCAGCAGCGTGGGACAGGGGGGCAAGAACACTGAAGCTTTCTTT.

The chain joins TRBV20-1 to TRBJ2-7; 9 bases match TRBD2. The CDR3 runs to 15 residues. The germline V gene has CDR1 DFQATT and CDR2 SNEGSKA (reference sequence). V dropped 0 bases and J dropped 7; count of bases not matched to a gene: 10. CDR3 amino acids: CSARELAGVSGEQYF. For the CDR3, the DNA is TGCAGTGCTAGAGAATTAGCGGGGGTATCCGGAGAGCAGTACTTC.

This clonotype has a handful of counts. CDR3 loop: CASSYRQESSYTF. DNA of the CDR3: TGTGCCAGCAGCTACCGACAGGAGAGCAGCTACACCTTC. The rearrangement joins TRBV7-9 to TRBJ1-2; weak D call: TRBD1 (6 bases). CDR1 is SEHNR and CDR2 is FQNEAQ in the germline V gene (reference sequence). Trimming removed 4 bases from V and 9 bases from J, with 15 bases in between. The CDR3 contains 13 residues.

This clonotype has just a few counts. The rearrangement links TRBV11-2 to TRBJ2-1; D gene uncertain. V gave up 9 bases and J gave up 1 base, with 16 bases separating them. The CDR3 extends over 15 amino acids. CDR1 SGHAT and CDR2 FQNNGV come from the germline V gene. The CDR3, as DNA: TGTGCCAGTACCGCCAAAGGTCGGTCCTACAATGAGCAGTTCTTC. Protein product: CASTAKGRSYNEQFF. The full variable domain, in which reference TRBV11-2 and TRBJ2-1 provide the parts outside the CDR3, is EAGVAQSPRYKIIEKRQSVAFWCNPISGHATLYWYQQILGQGPKLLIQFQNNGVVDDSQLPKDRFSAERLKGVDSTLKIQPAKLEDSAVYLCASTAKGRSYNEQFFGPGTRLTVL.

This clonotype was counted at least ten times. The chain combines TRBV9 with TRBJ2-7; D is ambiguous. V was clipped by 0 bases and J by 3 bases, with 10 bases between them. The CDR3 extends over 14 amino acids. Germline values: CDR1 SGDLS, CDR2 YYNGEE. In nucleotides, the CDR3 is TGTGCCAGCAGCGTAGATTGGACGGACTACGAGCAGTACTTC. Translation: CASSVDWTDYEQYF.